A single sample gave rise to the 22 T cell receptor beta chains below, sequenced in a study of regulatory T cells in long-lasting Graves disease. The authors built TCR beta libraries using iRepertoire HTBI primers and Arm-PCR of CDR3 regions. TCRdb re-derived calls from the multiplex PCR reads in MiXCR, one entry per CDR3 protein. The data show more than 450,000 distinct CDR3 sequences, with around 12% seen just once and over 7% held by the top ten. Noted time point: newly diagnosed GD, antithyroid drugs for less than 3 months. After RNA was extracted from PBMCs, the TCR library was made from it. Separately, the same data were catalogued under a study of T cells in Graves' hyperthyroidism and ophthalmopathy.

Sequenced material: peripheral blood mononuclear cells (PBMCs), taken at new diagnosis, from a patient treated with antithyroid drugs. Receptors were obtained from a woman in her twenties or thirties with Graves disease.

This clonotype was recorded only once. This could be a read error, since a much larger clone is one nucleotide away. The chain carries TRBV7-9 and TRBJ1-6, with D perhaps TRBD1 (5 bases). Germline lookup yields CDR1 SEHNR and CDR2 FQNEAQ (reference sequence). The CDR3 spans 17 residues. The DNA for the CDR3 is TGTGCCAGCAGCTTAGAGATGGGGACTACGTATAGTTCACCCCTCCACTTT. Translated: CASSLEMGTTYSSPLHF.

The chain joins TRBV25-1 to TRBJ2-5, with a weak D call TRBD1 (6 bases). Per the germline V gene, CDR1 is MGHDK and CDR2 is SYGVNS. The CDR3 spans 13 residues. The V and J ends lost 4 bases and 4 bases respectively, with 10 bases between them. CDR3 nucleotide sequence: TGTGCCAGCAGTGTACAGGGCCGAGAGACCCAGTACTTC. Protein sequence: CASSVQGRETQYF.

In this sample, this clonotype turned up many times. The chain has TRBV30 and TRBJ1-4; 9 nucleotides agree with TRBD1. Germline CDR1 GTSNPN, CDR2 SVGIG (reference sequence). V shed 5 bases, J shed 8 bases, and the junction held 6 bases outside the gene matches. The CDR3 is 13 residues long. CDR3 in amino acids: CAWSGTGSEKLFF. The DNA for the CDR3 is TGTGCCTGGTCCGGGACAGGGAGCGAAAAACTGTTTTTT.

The sample holds many counts of this clonotype. The chain carries TRBV29-1 and TRBJ1-2; D gene ambiguous. The germline V gene has CDR1 SQVTM and CDR2 ANQGSEA. V was pared by 4 bases and J by 8 bases, with 11 bases between. The CDR3 spans 11 residues. This CDR3 is CSVVSLLGYTF. CDR3 coding DNA: TGCAGCGTTGTTAGCCTATTGGGCTACACCTTC.

The V and J genes are TRBV5-6 and TRBJ1-2; the D gene is possibly TRBD1 (6 bases). The CDR3 extends over 14 amino acids. Trimming removed 6 bases at V and 4 bases at J, with 16 bases between. The germline CDR1 and CDR2 sequences are SGHDT and YYEEEE. The CDR3: CASNFQGSSYGYTF. The CDR3 DNA reads TGTGCCAGCAACTTCCAGGGGTCAAGCTATGGCTACACCTTC.

As for this clonotype: This sequence may be a read error, since a much larger clone differs from it by one base. CDR3 residues: CASSLSGRDREQYF. Written as DNA, the CDR3 is TGTGCCAGCAGCTTAAGCGGGAGGGACAGGGAGCAGTACTTC. V is TRBV11-2 and J is TRBJ2-7; TRBD2 aligns across 10 bases. The germline V gene has CDR1 SGHAT and CDR2 FQNNGV. The CDR3 spans 14 residues. With 2 bases clipped from V and 7 bases from J, the junction kept 5 bases outside the gene matches.

The V and J genes are TRBV29-1 and TRBJ1-1, with 7 bases identical to TRBD1. The length of the CDR3 is 14 residues. In germline, CDR1 is SQVTM, CDR2 ANQGSEA. Unmatched junction bases numbered 14, after V lost 6 bases and J lost 7 bases. This CDR3 is CSVWGRDRSLEAFF. For the CDR3, the DNA is TGCAGCGTATGGGGCCGGGACAGATCCCTTGAAGCTTTCTTT. Based on the CDR3 plus reference TRBV29-1 and TRBJ1-1, the full variable domain is SAVISQKPSRDICQRGTSLTIQCQVDSQVTMMFWYRQQPGQSLTLIATANQGSEATYESGFVIDKFPISRPNLTFSTLTVSNMSPEDSSIYLCSVWGRDRSLEAFFGQGTRLTVV.

As concerns this clonotype: One end of the junction varies from germline; a read error may be responsible. This chain uses TRBV20-1 with TRBJ2-7; D is perhaps TRBD2 (5 bases). CDR1 is DFQATT, CDR2 SNEGSKA, per germline (reference sequence). The CDR3 runs to 12 residues. The CDR3 DNA reads as TGCAGTGCTAGAGATGGGAGCTACGAGCAGTGCTTC. Amino acid sequence: CSARDGSYEQCF.

This clonotype was recorded many times. This chain connects TRBV20-1 to TRBJ1-6; D possibly corresponds to TRBD1 (6 bases). The CDR3 spans 15 residues. Germline CDR1 reads DFQATT; CDR2 reads SNEGSKA (reference sequence). V shed 0 bases and J shed 8 bases, with 14 bases lying between them. This chain's CDR3 is CSARDRRAGDSPLHF. The DNA of the CDR3 is TGCAGTGCTAGAGATCGGCGGGCAGGGGATTCACCCCTCCACTTT.

This clonotype appeared many times. The chain recombines TRBV6-2 or TRBV6-3 with TRBJ2-3, with D tentatively TRBD2 (5 bases). The germline V and J ends were trimmed by 2 bases and 0 bases, with 12 bases remaining between them. From germline, CDR1 is MNHEY and CDR2 SVGEGT. The CDR3 contains 16 residues. CDR3 residues: CASSYGSGASTDTQYF. The DNA for the CDR3 is TGTGCCAGCAGTTACGGCAGCGGAGCAAGCACAGATACGCAGTATTTT.

V and J are TRBV24-1 and TRBJ2-3, with 11 bases lining up with TRBD2. V dropped 6 bases and J dropped 4; count of bases not matched to a gene: 5. CDR3 length equals 15 residues. CDR1 is KGHDR, CDR2 SFDVKD, per germline. The CDR3 protein is CATSTSGSGPDTQYF. The CDR3 DNA reads TGTGCCACCAGTACTAGCGGGAGCGGACCAGATACGCAGTATTTT.

This clonotype has at least ten counts. The V gene is TRBV30, the J gene TRBJ1-5, with a tentative D call TRBD1 (6 bases). V was shortened by 3 bases and J by 2 bases, with 14 bases between the two germline ends. The CDR3 runs to 15 residues. Per germline, CDR1 GTSNPN and CDR2 SVGIG (reference sequence). The CDR3: CAWRGQGMGNQPQHF. As DNA, the CDR3 is TGTGCCTGGAGGGGTCAGGGGATGGGCAATCAGCCCCAGCATTTT.

There are many counts of this clonotype. The V call is TRBV7-2, the J call TRBJ1-2; no firm D call. The CDR3 length is 13 residues. The germline CDR1 and CDR2 sequences are SGHTA and FQGNSA. V was trimmed by 1 base and J by 4 bases, leaving 7 bases between them. For the CDR3, the DNA is TGTGCCAGCAGCTTAGACGGACTCTATGGCTACACCTTC. Translated: CASSLDGLYGYTF.

Comments on this clonotype: Just one base apart from a much larger clone, this may be a read error. The gene calls are TRBV7-2 and TRBJ1-5; the D gene is possibly TRBD1 (6 bases). The CDR3 totals 14 residues. Germline V gene data show CDR1 as SGHTA and CDR2 as FQGNSA. The germline V and J ends were trimmed by 5 bases and 8 bases, with 16 bases remaining between them. The CDR3 DNA sequence: TGTGCCAGCAGCACTTTAAGGGGGTCTGAGCCCCAGCATTTT. It encodes CASSTLRGSEPQHF.

The chain employs TRBV6-9 and TRBJ1-1; D remains ambiguous. Trimming cost V 4 bases and J 4 bases, with 13 bases left between them. The CDR3 is 14 amino acids. Per germline, CDR1 MNHGY and CDR2 SVAAGI. The chain's CDR3 is CASSSWFGSTEAFF. CDR3 bases: TGTGCCAGCAGTTCCTGGTTCGGGAGCACTGAAGCTTTCTTT.

Many counts were recorded for this clonotype. V gene TRBV2 combines with J gene TRBJ2-3; no clear D. Trimming took 2 bases from V and 3 from J, leaving 6 bases between them. CDR3 length: 13 residues. Germline CDR1 reads SNHLY; CDR2 reads FYNNEI. The CDR3 DNA reads TGTGCCAGCAGTGAAAGGCCGACAGATACGCAGTATTTT. It yields the protein CASSERPTDTQYF.

This clonotype was found many times. J is TRBJ2-5 and V is TRBV11-2, with 7 positions matching TRBD1. The length of the CDR3 is 16 residues. The germline V gene encodes CDR1 SGHAT and CDR2 FQNNGV. Trimming at V came to 5 bases and at J to 0 bases, leaving 9 bases not matched to a gene. CDR3 in amino acids: CASSLSSTGNQETQYF. As DNA, the CDR3 is TGTGCCAGCAGCCTCTCCTCGACAGGGAACCAAGAGACCCAGTACTTC.

This clonotype was found many times. V and J are TRBV7-9 and TRBJ2-5, with TRBD1 matching over 10 bases. From germline, CDR1 is SEHNR and CDR2 FQNEAQ (reference sequence). V was clipped by 3 bases and J by 4 bases; unmatched bases: 8. The CDR3 totals 16 residues. The DNA for the CDR3 is TGTGCCAGCAGCTTTACCGGGACAGGGGTTTCAGAGACCCAGTACTTC. Translated, it gives CASSFTGTGVSETQYF.

This clonotype has a count of ten or more. V usage is TRBV7-9 and J usage is TRBJ1-4, with 8 bases fitting TRBD1. The CDR3 is 16 residues long. Losses at the gene ends were 0 bases for V and 8 bases for J; bases not matched to a gene: 8. Germline V gives CDR1 SEHNR, CDR2 FQNEAQ (reference sequence). The CDR3 coding sequence is TGTGCCAGCAGCTTAGCATCCGGACAGGGTCCGGAAAAACTGTTTTTT. Its protein is CASSLASGQGPEKLFF.

The chain recombines TRBV2 with TRBJ2-5; possible D gene TRBD1, 5 bases. CDR1 and CDR2 (germline): SNHLY, FYNNEI. Trimming shortened V by 7 bases and J by 1 base, and 10 bases separated the two germline ends. The CDR3 is made up of 13 amino acids. CDR3 DNA sequence: TGTGCCAGCACCGTTCAGGGCCAAGAGACCCAGTACTTC. Amino acids: CASTVQGQETQYF.

There are many counts of this clonotype. The junction shows a germline mismatch at one end, possibly a read error. V usage is TRBV7-2 and J usage is TRBJ2-3; D may match TRBD1 or TRBD2 (5 bases each). The CDR3 is made up of 18 amino acids. Looked up from germline, CDR1 is SGHTA and CDR2 is FQGNSA. CDR3 loop: CASSLRLGASPSTDTQYF. DNA for the CDR3: TGTGCCAGCAGCTTAAGGCTCGGGGCTTCCCCTAGCACAGATACACAGTATTTT.

This clonotype was observed at least ten times. V and J are TRBV19 and TRBJ2-1; D is unresolved. The germline gives CDR1 LNHDA, CDR2 SQIVND (reference sequence). Deletions cut 1 base from V and 5 bases from J, with 12 bases between. The CDR3 contains 15 residues. The CDR3 sequence is CASSIGSLEHNEQFF. In DNA, the CDR3 is TGTGCCAGTAGTATAGGTAGTCTAGAGCACAATGAGCAGTTCTTC.